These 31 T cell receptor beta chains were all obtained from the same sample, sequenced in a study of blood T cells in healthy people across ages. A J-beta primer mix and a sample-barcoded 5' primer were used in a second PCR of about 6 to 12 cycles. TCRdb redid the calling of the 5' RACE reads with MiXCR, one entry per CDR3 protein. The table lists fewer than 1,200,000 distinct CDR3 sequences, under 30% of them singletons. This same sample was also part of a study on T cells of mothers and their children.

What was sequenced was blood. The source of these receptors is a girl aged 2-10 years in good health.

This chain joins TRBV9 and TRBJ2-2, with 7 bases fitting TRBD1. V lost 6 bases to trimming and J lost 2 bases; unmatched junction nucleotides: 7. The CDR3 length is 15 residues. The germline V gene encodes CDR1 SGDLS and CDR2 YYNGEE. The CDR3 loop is CASNVGTANTGELFF. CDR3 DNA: TGTGCCAGCAACGTGGGGACAGCTAACACCGGGGAGCTGTTTTTT.

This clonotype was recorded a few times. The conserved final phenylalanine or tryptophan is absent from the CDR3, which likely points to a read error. The CDR3 sequence is CASVGLAGHNEQFL. For the CDR3, the DNA is TGTGCCAGCGTTGGACTAGCGGGTCACAATGAGCAGTTCCTC. V usage is TRBV25-1 and J usage is TRBJ2-1; 11 bases align to TRBD2. After removal of 8 bases from V and 5 bases from J, the junction contained 5 bases not matched to a gene. This CDR3 has 14 residues. CDR1 and CDR2 (germline): MGHDK, SYGVNS.

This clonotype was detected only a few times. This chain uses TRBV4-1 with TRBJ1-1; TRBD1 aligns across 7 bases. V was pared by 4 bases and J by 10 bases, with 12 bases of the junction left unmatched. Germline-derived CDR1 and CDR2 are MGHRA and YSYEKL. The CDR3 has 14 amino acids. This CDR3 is CASSLDGTERGAFF. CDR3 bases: TGCGCCAGCAGCCTTGACGGGACAGAGCGAGGAGCTTTCTTT.

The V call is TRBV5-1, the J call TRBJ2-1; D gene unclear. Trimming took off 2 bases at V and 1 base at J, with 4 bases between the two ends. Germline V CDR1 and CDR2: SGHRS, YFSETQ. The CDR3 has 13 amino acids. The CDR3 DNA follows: TGCGCCAGCAGCTTCCCTTCCTACAATGAGCAGTTCTTC. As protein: CASSFPSYNEQFF.

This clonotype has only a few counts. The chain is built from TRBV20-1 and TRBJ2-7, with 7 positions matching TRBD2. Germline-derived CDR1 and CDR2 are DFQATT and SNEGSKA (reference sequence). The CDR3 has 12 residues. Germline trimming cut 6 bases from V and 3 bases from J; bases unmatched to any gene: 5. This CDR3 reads CSAHSGGYEQYF. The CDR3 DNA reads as TGCAGTGCCCATTCGGGGGGCTACGAGCAGTACTTC.

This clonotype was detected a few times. Written as DNA, the CDR3 is TGTGCCAGCAGCTTGGGAGAGTGGGACGAGCAGTACTTC. Its protein product is CASSLGEWDEQYF. The rearrangement uses TRBV5-6 and TRBJ2-7; no definite D call. V was cut by 0 bases and J by 5 bases, with 9 bases left in between. Germline loops: CDR1 SGHDT, CDR2 YYEEEE. The CDR3 is made up of 13 amino acids.

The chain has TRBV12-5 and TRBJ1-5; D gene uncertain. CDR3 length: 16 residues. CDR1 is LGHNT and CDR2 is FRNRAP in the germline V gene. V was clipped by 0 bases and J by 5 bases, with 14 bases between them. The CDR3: CASGLVLGPRHQPQHF. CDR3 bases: TGTGCTAGTGGTTTGGTTTTGGGCCCGAGGCATCAGCCCCAGCATTTT. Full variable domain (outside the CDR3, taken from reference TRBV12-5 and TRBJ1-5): DARVTQTPRHKVTEMGQEVTMRCQPILGHNTVFWYRQTMMQGLELLAYFRNRAPLDDSGMPKDRFSAEMPDATLATLKIQPSEPRDSAVYFCASGLVLGPRHQPQHFGDGTRLSIL.

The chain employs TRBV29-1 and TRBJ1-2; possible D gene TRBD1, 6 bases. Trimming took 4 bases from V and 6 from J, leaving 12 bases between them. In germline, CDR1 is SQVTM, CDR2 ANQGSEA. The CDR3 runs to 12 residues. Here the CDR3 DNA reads TGCAGCGTTGTTGGGGGCCCGAATGGCTACACCTTC. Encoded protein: CSVVGGPNGYTF.

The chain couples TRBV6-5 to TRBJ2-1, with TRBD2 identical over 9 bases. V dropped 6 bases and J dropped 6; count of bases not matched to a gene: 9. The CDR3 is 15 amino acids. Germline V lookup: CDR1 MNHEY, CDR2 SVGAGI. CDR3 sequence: CASREFGLASNEQFF. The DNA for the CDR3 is TGTGCCAGCAGGGAGTTCGGACTAGCGAGCAATGAGCAGTTCTTC.

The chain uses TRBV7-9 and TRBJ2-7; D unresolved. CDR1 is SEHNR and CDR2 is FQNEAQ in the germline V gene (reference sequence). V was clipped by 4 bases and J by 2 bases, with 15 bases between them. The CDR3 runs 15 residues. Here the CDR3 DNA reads TGTGCCAGCAGCTCTCAAAATTTACCTGCCTACGAGCAGTACTTC. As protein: CASSSQNLPAYEQYF.

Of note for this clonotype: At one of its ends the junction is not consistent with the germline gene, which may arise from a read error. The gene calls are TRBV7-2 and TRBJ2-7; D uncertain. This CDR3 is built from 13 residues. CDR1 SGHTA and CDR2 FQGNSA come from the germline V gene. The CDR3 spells CASSLDPFYEQCF. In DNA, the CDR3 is TGTGCCAGCAGCTTAGACCCTTTCTACGAGCAGTGCTTC.

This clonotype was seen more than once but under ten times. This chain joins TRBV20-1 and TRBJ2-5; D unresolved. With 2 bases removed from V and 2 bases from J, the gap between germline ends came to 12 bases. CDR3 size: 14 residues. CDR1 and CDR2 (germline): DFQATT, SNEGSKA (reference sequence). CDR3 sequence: CSARIQPLQETQYF. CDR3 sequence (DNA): TGCAGTGCTAGAATTCAGCCCTTACAAGAGACCCAGTACTTC.

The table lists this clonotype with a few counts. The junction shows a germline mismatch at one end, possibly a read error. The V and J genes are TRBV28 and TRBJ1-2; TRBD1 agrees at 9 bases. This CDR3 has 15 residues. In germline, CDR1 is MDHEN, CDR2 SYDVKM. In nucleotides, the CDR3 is TGTGCCATCAGTGAAACGGGACAGGGAACATATGGCTACACCTTC. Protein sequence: CAISETGQGTYGYTF.

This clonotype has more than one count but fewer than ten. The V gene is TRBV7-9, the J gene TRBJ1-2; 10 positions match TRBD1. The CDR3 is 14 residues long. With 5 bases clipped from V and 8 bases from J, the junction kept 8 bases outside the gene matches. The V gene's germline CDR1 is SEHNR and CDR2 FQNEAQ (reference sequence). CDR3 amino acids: CASSHRDRGFGYTF. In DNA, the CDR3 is TGTGCCAGCAGCCATCGGGACAGGGGATTCGGCTACACCTTC.

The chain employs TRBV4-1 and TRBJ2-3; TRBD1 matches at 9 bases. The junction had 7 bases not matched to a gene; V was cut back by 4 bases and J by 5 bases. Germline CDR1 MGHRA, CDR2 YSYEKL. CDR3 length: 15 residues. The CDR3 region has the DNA TGCGCCAGCAGCCTCCAGGACAGGGGCGGAGATACGCAGTATTTT. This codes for CASSLQDRGGDTQYF.

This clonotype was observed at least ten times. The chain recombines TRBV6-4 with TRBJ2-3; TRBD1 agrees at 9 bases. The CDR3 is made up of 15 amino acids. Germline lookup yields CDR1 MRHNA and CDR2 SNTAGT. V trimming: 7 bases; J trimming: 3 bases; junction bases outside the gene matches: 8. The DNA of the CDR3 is TGTGCCAGCACCCTTGACGGGACAGGGACAGATACGCAGTATTTT. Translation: CASTLDGTGTDTQYF.

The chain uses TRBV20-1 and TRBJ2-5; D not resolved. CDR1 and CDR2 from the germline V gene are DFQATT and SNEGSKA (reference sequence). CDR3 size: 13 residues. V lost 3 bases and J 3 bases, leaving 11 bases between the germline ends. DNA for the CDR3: TGCAGTGCTAGGCTCTGGGCTGAAGAGACCCAGTACTTC. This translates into CSARLWAEETQYF.

The CDR3 nucleotides read TGCAGCGCCATCCTGGGGGGATCCTACGAGCAGTACTTC. Translated, it gives CSAILGGSYEQYF. The chain is built from TRBV29-1 and TRBJ2-7, with D possibly matching TRBD2 (6 bases). With 7 bases removed from V and 1 base from J, the gap between germline ends came to 14 bases. This CDR3 comprises 13 residues. Germline V gene lookup returns CDR1 SQVTM and CDR2 ANQGSEA.

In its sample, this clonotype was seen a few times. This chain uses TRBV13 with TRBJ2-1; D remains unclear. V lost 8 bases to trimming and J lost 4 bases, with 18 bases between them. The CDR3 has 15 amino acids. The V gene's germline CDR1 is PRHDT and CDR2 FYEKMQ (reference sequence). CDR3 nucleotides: TGTGCCAGCCGTCACTCCGGCACGGCGTACAATGAGCAGTTCTTC. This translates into CASRHSGTAYNEQFF.

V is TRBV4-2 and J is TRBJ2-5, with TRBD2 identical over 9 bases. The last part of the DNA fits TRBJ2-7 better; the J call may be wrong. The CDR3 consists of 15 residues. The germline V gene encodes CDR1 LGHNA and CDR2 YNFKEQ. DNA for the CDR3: TGTGCCAGCAGCCTCGAGACTAGCGGTTTATACGAGCAGTACTTC. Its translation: CASSLETSGLYEQYF.

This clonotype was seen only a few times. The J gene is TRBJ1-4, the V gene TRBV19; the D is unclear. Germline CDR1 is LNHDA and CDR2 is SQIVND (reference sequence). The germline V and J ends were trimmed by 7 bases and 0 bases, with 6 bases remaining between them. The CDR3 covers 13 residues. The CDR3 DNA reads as TGTGCCAGTACACCCGCAACTAATGAAAAACTGTTTTTT. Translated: CASTPATNEKLFF.

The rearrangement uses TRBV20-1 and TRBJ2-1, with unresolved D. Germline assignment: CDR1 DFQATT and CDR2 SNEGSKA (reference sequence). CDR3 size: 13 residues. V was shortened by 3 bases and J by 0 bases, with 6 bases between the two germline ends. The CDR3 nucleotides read TGCAGTGCTAGGACTGACTCCTACAATGAGCAGTTCTTC. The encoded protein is CSARTDSYNEQFF.

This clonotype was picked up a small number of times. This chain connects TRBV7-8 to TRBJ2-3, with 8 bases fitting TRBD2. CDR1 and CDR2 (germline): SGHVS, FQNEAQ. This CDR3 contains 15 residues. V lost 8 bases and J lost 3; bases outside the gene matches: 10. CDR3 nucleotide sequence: TGTGCCAGCCTCCCGCTAGCGGGCCTTACAGATACGCAGTATTTT. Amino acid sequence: CASLPLAGLTDTQYF. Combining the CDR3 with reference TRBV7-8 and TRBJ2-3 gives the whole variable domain GAGVSQSPRYKVAKRGQDVALRCDPISGHVSLFWYQQALGQGPEFLTYFQNEAQLDKSGLPSDRFFAERPEGSVSTLKIQRTQQEDSAVYLCASLPLAGLTDTQYFGPGTRLTVL.

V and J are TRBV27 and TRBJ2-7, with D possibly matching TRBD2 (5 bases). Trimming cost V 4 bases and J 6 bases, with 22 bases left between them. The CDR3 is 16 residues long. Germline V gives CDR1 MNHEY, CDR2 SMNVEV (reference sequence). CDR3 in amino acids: CASSSDYEAHGVEQYF. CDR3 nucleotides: TGTGCCAGCAGTTCCGACTACGAGGCCCATGGGGTCGAGCAGTACTTC.

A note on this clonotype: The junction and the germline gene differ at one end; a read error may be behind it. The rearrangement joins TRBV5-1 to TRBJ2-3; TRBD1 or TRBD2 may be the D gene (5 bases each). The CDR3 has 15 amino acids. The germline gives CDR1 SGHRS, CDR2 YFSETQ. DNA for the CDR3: TGCGCCAGCAGTTTGGGGGTCAGAAACACAGATACGCAGTATTTT. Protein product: CASSLGVRNTDTQYF. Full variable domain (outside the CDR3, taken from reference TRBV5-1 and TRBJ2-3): KAGVTQTPRYLIKTRGQQVTLSCSPISGHRSVSWYQQTPGQGLQFLFEYFSETQRNKGNFPGRFSGRQFSNSRSEMNVSTLELGDSALYLCASSLGVRNTDTQYFGPGTRLTVL.

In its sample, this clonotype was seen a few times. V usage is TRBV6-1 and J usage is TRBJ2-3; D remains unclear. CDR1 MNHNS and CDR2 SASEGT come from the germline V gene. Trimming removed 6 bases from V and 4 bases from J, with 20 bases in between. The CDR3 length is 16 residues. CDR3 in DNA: TGTGCCAGCAGCCCTAGTTCGCCGGATCTGGCAGATACGCAGTATTTT. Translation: CASSPSSPDLADTQYF.

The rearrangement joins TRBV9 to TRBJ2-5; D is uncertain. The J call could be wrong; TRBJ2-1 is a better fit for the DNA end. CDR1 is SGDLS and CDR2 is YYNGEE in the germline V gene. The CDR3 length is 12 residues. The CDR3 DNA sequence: TGTGCCAGCAGCGTAAGGGACAATGAGCAGTTCTTC. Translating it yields CASSVRDNEQFF.

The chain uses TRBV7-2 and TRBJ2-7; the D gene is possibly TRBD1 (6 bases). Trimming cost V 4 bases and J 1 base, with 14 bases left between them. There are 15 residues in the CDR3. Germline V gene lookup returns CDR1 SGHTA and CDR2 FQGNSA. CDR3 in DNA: TGTGCCAGCAGCTCGTCGACAGGCTTATCCTACGAGCAGTACTTC. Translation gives CASSSSTGLSYEQYF.

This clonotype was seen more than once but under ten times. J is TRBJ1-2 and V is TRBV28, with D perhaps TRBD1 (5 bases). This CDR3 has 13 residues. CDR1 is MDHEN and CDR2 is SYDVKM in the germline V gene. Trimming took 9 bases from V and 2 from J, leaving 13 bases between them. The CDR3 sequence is CASRGDGNYGYTF. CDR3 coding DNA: TGTGCCAGTAGGGGAGACGGAAACTATGGCTACACCTTC.

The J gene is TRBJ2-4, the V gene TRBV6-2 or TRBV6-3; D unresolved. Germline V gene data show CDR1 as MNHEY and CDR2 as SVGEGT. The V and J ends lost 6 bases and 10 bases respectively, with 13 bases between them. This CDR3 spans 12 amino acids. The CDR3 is CASSDPKQIQYF. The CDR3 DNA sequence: TGTGCCAGCAGCGACCCTAAACAAATTCAGTACTTC.

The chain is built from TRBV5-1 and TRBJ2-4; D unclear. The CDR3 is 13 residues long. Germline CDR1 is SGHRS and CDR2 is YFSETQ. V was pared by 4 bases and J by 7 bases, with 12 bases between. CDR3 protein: CASSLELPNIQYF. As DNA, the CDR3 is TGCGCCAGCAGCCTTGAACTTCCCAACATTCAGTACTTC.